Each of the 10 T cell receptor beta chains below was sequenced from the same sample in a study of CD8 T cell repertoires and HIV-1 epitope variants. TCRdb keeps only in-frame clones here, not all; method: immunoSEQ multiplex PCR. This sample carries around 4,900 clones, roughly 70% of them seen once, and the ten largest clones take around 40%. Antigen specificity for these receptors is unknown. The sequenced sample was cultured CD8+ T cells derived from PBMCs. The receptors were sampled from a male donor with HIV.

The CDR3 here is CASSEENEQYF. In DNA form, the CDR3 reads TGTGCCAGCAGTGAGGAGAACGAGCAGTACTTC. This sequence joins TRBV6-1 and TRBJ2-7; D gene unclear. The CDR3 runs to 11 residues. Germline CDR1 MNHNS, CDR2 SASEGT. Deletions cut 3 bases from V and 5 bases from J, with 5 bases between.

The CDR3 sequence is CASSLGPRTGEKYEQYF. Written as DNA, the CDR3 is TGTGCCAGCAGCTTAGGTCCCCGGACAGGGGAGAAATACGAGCAGTACTTC. This chain uses TRBV11-2 with TRBJ2-7, with 9 bases that match TRBD1. J gave up 4 bases and V 1 base, and 11 bases lay outside the gene matches. The CDR3 runs to 17 residues. The germline CDR1 and CDR2 sequences are SGHAT and FQNNGV.

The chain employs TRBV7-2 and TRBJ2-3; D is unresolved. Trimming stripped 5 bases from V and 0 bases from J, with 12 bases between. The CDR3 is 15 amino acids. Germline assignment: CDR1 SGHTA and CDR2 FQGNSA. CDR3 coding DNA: TGTGCCAGCAGCCCGGACCTCTTGAGCACAGATACGCAGTATTTT. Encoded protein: CASSPDLLSTDTQYF. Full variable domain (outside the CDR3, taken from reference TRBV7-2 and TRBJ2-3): GAGVSQSPSNKVTEKGKDVELRCDPISGHTALYWYRQSLGQGLEFLIYFQGNSAPDKSGLPSDRFSAERTGGSVSTLTIQRTQQEDSAVYLCASSPDLLSTDTQYFGPGTRLTVL.

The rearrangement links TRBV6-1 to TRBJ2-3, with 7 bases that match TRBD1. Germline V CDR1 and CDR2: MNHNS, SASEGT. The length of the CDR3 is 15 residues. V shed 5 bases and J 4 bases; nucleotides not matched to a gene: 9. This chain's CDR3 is CASSSHRGQADTQYF. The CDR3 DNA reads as TGTGCCAGCAGTTCCCACAGGGGTCAGGCAGATACGCAGTATTTT.

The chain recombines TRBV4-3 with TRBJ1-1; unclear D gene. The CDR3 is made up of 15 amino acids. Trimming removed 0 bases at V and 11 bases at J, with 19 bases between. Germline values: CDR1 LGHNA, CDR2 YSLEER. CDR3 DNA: TGCGCCAGCAGCCAAGATAAGTCAGGACGAAGACACGCTTTCTTT. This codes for CASSQDKSGRRHAFF.

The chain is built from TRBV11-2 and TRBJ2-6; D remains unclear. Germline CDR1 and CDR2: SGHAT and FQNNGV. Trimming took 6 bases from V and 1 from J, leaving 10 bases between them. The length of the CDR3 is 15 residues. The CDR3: CASSTLGSGANVLTF. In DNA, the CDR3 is TGTGCCAGCAGTACTCTGGGGTCTGGGGCCAACGTCCTGACTTTC.

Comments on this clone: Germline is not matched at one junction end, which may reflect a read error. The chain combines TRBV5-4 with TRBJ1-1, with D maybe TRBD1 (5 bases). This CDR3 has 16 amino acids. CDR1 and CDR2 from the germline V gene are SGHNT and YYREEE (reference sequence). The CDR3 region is CASSQDVGQGNTEAFF. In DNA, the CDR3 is TGCGCCAGCAGCCAAGATGTTGGGCAGGGGAACACTGAAGCTTTCTTT.

This CDR3 is CSVEDTREGYTF. As DNA, the CDR3 is TGCAGCGTTGAAGATACTAGGGAAGGCTACACCTTC. The chain employs TRBV29-1 and TRBJ1-2, with unresolved D. With 0 bases removed from V and 8 bases from J, the gap between germline ends came to 10 bases. CDR3 length equals 12 residues. From germline, CDR1 is SQVTM and CDR2 ANQGSEA. Complete variable domain (other parts from reference TRBV29-1 and TRBJ1-2): SAVISQKPSRDICQRGTSLTIQCQVDSQVTMMFWYRQQPGQSLTLIATANQGSEATYESGFVIDKFPISRPNLTFSTLTVSNMSPEDSSIYLCSVEDTREGYTFGSGTRLTVV.

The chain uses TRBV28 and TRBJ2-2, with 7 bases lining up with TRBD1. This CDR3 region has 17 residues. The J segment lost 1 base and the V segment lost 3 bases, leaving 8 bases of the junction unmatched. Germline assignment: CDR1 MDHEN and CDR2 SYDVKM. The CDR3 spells CASSFSGSGGNTGELFF. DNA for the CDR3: TGTGCCAGCAGTTTTTCTGGCTCAGGGGGGAACACCGGGGAGCTGTTTTTT.

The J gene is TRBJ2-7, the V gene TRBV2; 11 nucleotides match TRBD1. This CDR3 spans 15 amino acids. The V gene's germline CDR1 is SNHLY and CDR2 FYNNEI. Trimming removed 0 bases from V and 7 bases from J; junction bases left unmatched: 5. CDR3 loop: CASSEAGQGAWEQYF. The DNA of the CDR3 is TGTGCCAGCAGTGAAGCTGGACAGGGGGCGTGGGAGCAGTACTTC. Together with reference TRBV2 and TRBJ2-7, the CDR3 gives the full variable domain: EPEVTQTPSHQVTQMGQEVILRCVPISNHLYFYWYRQILGQKVEFLVSFYNNEISEKSEIFDDQFSVERPDGSNFTLKIRSTKLEDSAMYFCASSEAGQGAWEQYFGPGTRLTVT.